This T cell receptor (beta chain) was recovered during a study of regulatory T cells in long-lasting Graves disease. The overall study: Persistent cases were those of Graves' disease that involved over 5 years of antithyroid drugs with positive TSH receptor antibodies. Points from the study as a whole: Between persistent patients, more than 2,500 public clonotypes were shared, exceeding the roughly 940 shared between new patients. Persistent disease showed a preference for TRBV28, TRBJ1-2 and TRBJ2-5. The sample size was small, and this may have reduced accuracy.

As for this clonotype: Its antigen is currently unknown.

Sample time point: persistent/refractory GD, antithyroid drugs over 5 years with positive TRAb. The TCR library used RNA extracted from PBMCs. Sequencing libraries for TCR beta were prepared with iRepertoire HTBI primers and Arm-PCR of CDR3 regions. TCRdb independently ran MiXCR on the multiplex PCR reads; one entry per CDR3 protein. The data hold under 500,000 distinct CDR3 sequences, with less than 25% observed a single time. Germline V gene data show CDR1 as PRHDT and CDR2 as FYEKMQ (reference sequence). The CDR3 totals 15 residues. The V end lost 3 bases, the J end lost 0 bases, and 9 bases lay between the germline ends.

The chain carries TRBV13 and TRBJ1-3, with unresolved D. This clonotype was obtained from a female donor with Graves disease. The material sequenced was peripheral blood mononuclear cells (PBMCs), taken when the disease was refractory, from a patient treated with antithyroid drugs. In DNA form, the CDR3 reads TGTGCCAGCAGCTTTAGGGCCATCTCTGGAAACACCATATATTTT. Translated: CASSFRAISGNTIYF.